This is a list of T cell receptor beta chains from one sample in a study of cytomegalovirus exposure and HLA in healthy donors. Libraries were prepared by immunoSEQ multiplex PCR; TCRdb keeps only in-frame clonotypes and omits some of them. The repertoire has around 130,000 clones, about four fifths of them found once; the top ten carry 0.55% to 0.85%. The material sequenced was PBMCs. All receptors derive from a man aged 18 to 29 in good health and CMV-seronegative. CDR3s include the opening cysteine and the closing phenylalanine or tryptophan. A D gene is named only where the DNA matches it firmly.

TRBV25-1	.	TRBJ2-5	CASSEWGPETQYF	TGTGCCAGCAGTGAATGGGGGCCGGAGACCCAGTACTTC
TRBV30	.	TRBJ1-1	CAWSVPDGPNTEAFF	TGTGCCTGGAGTGTCCCTGATGGGCCGAACACTGAAGCTTTCTTT
TRBV7-9	TRBD1	TRBJ2-2	CASSPGDRGGTGELFF	TGTGCCAGCAGCCCGGGGGACAGGGGAGGCACCGGGGAGCTGTTTTTT
TRBV10-3	TRBD1	TRBJ2-6	CAIREKGTGGSGANVLTF	TGTGCCATCAGAGAAAAGGGGACAGGGGGGTCTGGGGCCAACGTCCTGACTTTC
TRBV5-5	.	TRBJ1-2	CASSGGRGNYGYTF	TGTGCCAGCAGCGGAGGTAGGGGGAATTATGGCTACACCTTC
TRBV2	.	TRBJ1-4	CASSEKLEKLFF	TGTGCCAGCAGTGAAAAGCTGGAAAAACTGTTTTTT
TRBV6-1	TRBD2	TRBJ2-1	CASSDWTSGPNEQFF	TGTGCCAGCAGTGACTGGACTAGCGGCCCCAATGAGCAGTTCTTC
TRBV27	.	TRBJ2-5	CASSLGGEETQYF	TGTGCCAGCAGTTTAGGCGGGGAAGAGACCCAGTACTTC
TRBV19	.	TRBJ1-1	CASSIASGEGTEAFF	TGTGCCAGTAGTATAGCATCGGGGGAGGGCACTGAAGCTTTCTTT
TRBV5-1	.	TRBJ2-3	CASSFSEGRTDTQYF	TGCGCCAGCAGCTTTTCCGAGGGAAGAACAGATACGCAGTATTTT
TRBV9	TRBD1	TRBJ1-1	CASSVQGGEAFF	TGTGCCAGCAGCGTACAGGGGGGTGAAGCTTTCTTT
TRBV6-5	TRBD1	TRBJ1-1	CASSYFRPGGSTEAFF	TGTGCCAGCAGTTACTTCCGGCCAGGGGGGTCGACTGAAGCTTTCTTT
TRBV7-2	TRBD1	TRBJ1-6	CASSPRPGQGWSPLHF	TGTGCCAGCAGCCCCCGACCGGGACAGGGGTGGTCACCCCTCCACTTT
TRBV27	.	TRBJ2-7	CASNGGGLTYEQYF	TGTGCCAGCAACGGCGGGGGCCTAACCTACGAGCAGTACTTC